The rows below give T cell receptor beta chains drawn from one sample of a study of technical replicates of blood from a few donors. Profiled with immunoSEQ multiplex PCR; TCRdb holds only in-frame clones, not every one. This repertoire shows tens of thousands of clones, just under 95% found once; its top ten account for 0.41%. The specimen sequenced was T cells isolated from PBMCs. These receptors originate from a human donor in good health. Each CDR3 is given without its conserved first and last residue. Each record gives: J gene, V gene, CDR3 protein.

TRBJ1-4 | TRBV7-7 | ASSYGTGNEKLF
TRBJ2-5 | TRBV7-3 | ASSLGGPGETQY
TRBJ1-1 | TRBV10-3 | AIRTGAATEAF
TRBJ2-1 | TRBV29-1 | SVEEDRDLYNEQF
TRBJ1-2 | TRBV27 | ASSLGTGGGYT
TRBJ2-7 | TRBV10-3 | AISEKTSVTYEQY
TRBJ1-1 | TRBV23-1 | ASSQSGQGAFTAF
TRBJ2-7 | TRBV18 | ASSRSPGTPISYEQY
TRBJ2-1 | TRBV6-5 | ASRAGATVYEQF
TRBJ2-7 | TRBV15 | ATSTPWQGTYEQY
TRBJ2-7 | TRBV9 | ASSVAVGGVYEQY
TRBJ1-3 | TRBV29-1 | SVERQGIDSGNTIY
TRBJ2-7 | TRBV5-4 | ASSPDRAGEQY
TRBJ2-7 | TRBV7-6 | ASSSTGLAGGIHEQY
TRBJ2-3 | TRBV13 | ASGGGTDTQY
TRBJ1-2 | TRBV27 | ASSLAGDVYGYT
TRBJ2-7 | TRBV6-5 | ASSVAGAYEQY